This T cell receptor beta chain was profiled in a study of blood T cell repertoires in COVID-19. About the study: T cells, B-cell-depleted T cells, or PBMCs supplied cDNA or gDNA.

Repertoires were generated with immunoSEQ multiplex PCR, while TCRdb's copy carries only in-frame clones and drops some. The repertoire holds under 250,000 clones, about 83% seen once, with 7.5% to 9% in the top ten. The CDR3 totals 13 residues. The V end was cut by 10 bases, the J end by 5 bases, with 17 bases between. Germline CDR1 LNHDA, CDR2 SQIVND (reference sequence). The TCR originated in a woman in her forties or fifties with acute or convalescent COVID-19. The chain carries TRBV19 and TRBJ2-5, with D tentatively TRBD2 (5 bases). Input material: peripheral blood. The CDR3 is CATPGKERETQYF. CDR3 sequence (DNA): TGTGCCACTCCGGGGAAGGAGAGGGAGACCCAGTACTTC.